This T cell receptor (beta chain) was found in a study of shared clonotypes between healthy human individuals. Study-level findings and limits: Depth of sequencing was expected to influence donor clonotype sharing. Memory subsets generally showed lower estimated richness than naive subsets.

Study processing details: Filtering differed since immunoSEQ provided only junctions, with no quality scores. Assay: immunoSEQ multiplex PCR; the TCRdb copy retains only in-frame clones and omits some. That table gives V, J and clone size, and the DNA gave D and trimming. The data hold about 2.3 million clones, with over 85% observed a single time. The germline V and J ends were trimmed by 1 base and 1 base, with 5 bases remaining between them. CDR3 length equals 13 residues. From germline, CDR1 is GTSNPN and CDR2 SVGIG (reference sequence). Turning to this clone: Its target is not known. Other DNA sequences of this sample code for an identical CDR3.

The sequence was collected from a man aged 18 to 30 in good health. Some clones in this sample may be carry-over from other donors' samples. The chain couples TRBV30 to TRBJ1-3; D remains ambiguous. The sample consisted of naive CD4+ T cells from PBMCs. Subset given: CD45RA+ positively selected. Written as DNA, the CDR3 is TGTGCCTGGAGTGAGGGATCTGGAAACACCATATATTTT. It translates to CAWSEGSGNTIYF.